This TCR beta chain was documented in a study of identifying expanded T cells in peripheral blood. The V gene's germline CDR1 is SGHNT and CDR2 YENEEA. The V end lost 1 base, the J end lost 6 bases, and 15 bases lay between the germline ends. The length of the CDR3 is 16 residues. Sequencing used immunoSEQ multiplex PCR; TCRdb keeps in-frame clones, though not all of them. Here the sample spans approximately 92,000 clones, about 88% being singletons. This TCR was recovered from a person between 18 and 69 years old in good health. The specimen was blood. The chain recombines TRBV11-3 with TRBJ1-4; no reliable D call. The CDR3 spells CASSLGRRARDEKLFF. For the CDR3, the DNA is TGTGCCAGCAGCTTAGGGCGGAGGGCGCGAGATGAAAAACTGTTTTTT. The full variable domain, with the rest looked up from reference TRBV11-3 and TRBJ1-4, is EAGVVQSPRYKIIEKKQPVAFWCNPISGHNTLYWYLQNLGQGPELLIRYENEEAVDDSQLPKDRFSAERLKGVDSTLKIQPAELGDSAVYLCASSLGRRARDEKLFFGSGTQLSVL.